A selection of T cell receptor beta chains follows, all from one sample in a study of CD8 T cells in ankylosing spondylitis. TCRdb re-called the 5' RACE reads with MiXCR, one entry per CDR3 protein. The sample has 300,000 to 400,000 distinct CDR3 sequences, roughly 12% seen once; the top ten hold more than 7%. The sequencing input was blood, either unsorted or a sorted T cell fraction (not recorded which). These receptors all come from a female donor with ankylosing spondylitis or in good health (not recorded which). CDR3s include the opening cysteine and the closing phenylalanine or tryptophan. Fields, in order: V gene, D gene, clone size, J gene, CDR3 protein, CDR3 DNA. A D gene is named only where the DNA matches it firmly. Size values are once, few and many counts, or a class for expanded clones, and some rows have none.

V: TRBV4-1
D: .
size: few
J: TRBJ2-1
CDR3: CASSQVRGVSYNEQFF
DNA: TGCGCCAGCAGCCAAGTGAGGGGAGTCTCCTACAATGAGCAGTTCTTC

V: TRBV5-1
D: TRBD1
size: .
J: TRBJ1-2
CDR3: CASSIGQGAWGYTF
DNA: TGCGCCAGCAGCATAGGACAGGGGGCATGGGGCTACACCTTC

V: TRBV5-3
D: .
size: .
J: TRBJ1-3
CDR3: CARSGGMSGNTIYF
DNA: TGTGCCAGAAGCGGGGGGATGTCTGGAAACACCATATATTTT

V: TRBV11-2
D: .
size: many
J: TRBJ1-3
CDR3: CASSLGSENTIYF
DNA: TGTGCCAGCAGCTTAGGTTCGGAGAACACCATATATTTT

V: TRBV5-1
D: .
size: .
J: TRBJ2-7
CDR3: CASSLEGPGEQYF
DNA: TGCGCCAGCAGCTTGGAGGGGCCGGGAGAGCAGTACTTC

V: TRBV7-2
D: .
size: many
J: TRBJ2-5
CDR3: CASSSRGTRKYQETQYF
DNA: TGTGCCAGCAGCTCGAGGGGGACCCGAAAGTACCAAGAGACCCAGTACTTC

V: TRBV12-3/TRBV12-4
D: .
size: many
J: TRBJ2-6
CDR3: CASSFGGFGANVLTF
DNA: TGTGCCAGCAGTTTCGGGGGCTTTGGGGCCAACGTCCTGACTTTC

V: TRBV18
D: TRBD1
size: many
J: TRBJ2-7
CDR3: CASSPPGTGAIYEQYF
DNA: TGTGCCAGCTCACCACCGGGTACAGGGGCCATCTACGAGCAGTACTTC

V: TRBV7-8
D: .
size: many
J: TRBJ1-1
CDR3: CASSLPTVRSNTEAFF
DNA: TGTGCCAGCAGCCTACCCACCGTGAGATCGAACACTGAAGCTTTCTTT

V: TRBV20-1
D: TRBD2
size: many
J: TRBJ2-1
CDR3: CSAPLSGRYNEQFF
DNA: TGCAGTGCTCCCCTCAGCGGGAGGTACAATGAGCAGTTCTTC

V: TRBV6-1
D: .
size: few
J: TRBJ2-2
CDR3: CASSDPVGTVIGELFF
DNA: TGTGCCAGCAGTGATCCGGTGGGGACCGTCATCGGGGAGCTGTTTTTT